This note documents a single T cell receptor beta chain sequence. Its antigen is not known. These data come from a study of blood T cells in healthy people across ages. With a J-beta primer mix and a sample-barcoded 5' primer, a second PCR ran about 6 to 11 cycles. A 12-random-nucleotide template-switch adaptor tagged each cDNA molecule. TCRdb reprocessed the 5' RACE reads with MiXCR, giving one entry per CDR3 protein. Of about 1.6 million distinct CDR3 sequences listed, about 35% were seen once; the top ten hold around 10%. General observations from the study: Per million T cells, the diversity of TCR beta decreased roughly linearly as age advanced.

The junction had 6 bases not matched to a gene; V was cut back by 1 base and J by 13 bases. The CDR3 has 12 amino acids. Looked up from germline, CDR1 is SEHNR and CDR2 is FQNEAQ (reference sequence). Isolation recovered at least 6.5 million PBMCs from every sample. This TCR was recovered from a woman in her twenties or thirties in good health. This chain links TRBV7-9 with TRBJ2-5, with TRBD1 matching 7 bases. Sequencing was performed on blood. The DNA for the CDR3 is TGTGCCAGCAGCTTAGAGGGACAGACAACGTACTTC. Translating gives CASSLEGQTTYF.